Listed here are 15 T cell receptor beta chains from one sample, sequenced in a study of shared clonotypes between healthy human individuals. Naive CD8 cells lacked CD45RO, underwent positive selection for CCR7 and left out terminally differentiated effector memory CD45RA+ cells. Some clones are missing from TCRdb's copy, which holds only in-frame ones; the method was immunoSEQ multiplex PCR. Altogether hundreds of thousands of clones are present, approximately 92% being singletons, with the ten largest covering less than 25%. Specimen: naive CD8+ T cells sorted from blood. All receptors come from a man aged 25 to 45 in good health.

This rearrangement joins TRBV4-1 to TRBJ2-2, with unresolved D. V lost 0 bases and J 6 bases, leaving 8 bases between the germline ends. Germline V gene sequence: CDR1 MGHRA, CDR2 YSYEKL. The CDR3 has 14 residues. CDR3 coding DNA: TGCGCCAGCAGCCAAGAAGCCAGTCCCGGGGAGCTGTTTTTT. This codes for CASSQEASPGELFF.

The V and J genes are TRBV6-4 and TRBJ2-7, with D maybe TRBD1 (5 bases). The length of the CDR3 is 17 residues. Germline V gene data show CDR1 as MRHNA and CDR2 as SNTAGT. V was clipped by 4 bases and J by 2 bases, with 21 bases between them. CDR3 protein: CASSALISQVPPYEQYF. CDR3 DNA: TGTGCCAGCAGTGCCCTCATATCACAGGTACCCCCCTACGAGCAGTACTTC.

The genes are TRBV11-2 and TRBJ2-1; D not resolved. The CDR3 runs 13 residues. Germline assignment: CDR1 SGHAT and CDR2 FQNNGV. V lost 2 bases to trimming and J lost 7 bases, with 9 bases between them. The CDR3 reads CASSLNLGNEQFF. CDR3 nucleotide sequence: TGTGCCAGCAGCTTAAATTTGGGGAATGAGCAGTTCTTC.

CDR3 protein: CASSPRAVFYEQYF. The CDR3 DNA is TGTGCCAGCAGCCCCCGGGCAGTTTTCTACGAGCAGTACTTC. The chain has TRBV28 and TRBJ2-7, with no clear D. V was pared by 6 bases and J by 3 bases, with 15 bases between. This CDR3 has 14 amino acids. Germline V CDR1 and CDR2: MDHEN, SYDVKM.

This chain links TRBV6-6 with TRBJ1-1; D call uncertain. The CDR3 length is 15 residues. Germline CDR1 reads MNHNY; CDR2 reads SVGAGI (reference sequence). V lost 0 bases, J lost 0 bases, and 8 bases lay in between. Here the CDR3 reads CASSYSDLLNTEAFF. Here the CDR3 DNA reads TGTGCCAGCAGTTACTCGGATTTGTTGAACACTGAAGCTTTCTTT.

V gene TRBV2 combines with J gene TRBJ1-3; TRBD1 is a possible D gene (5 bases). Trimming shortened V by 9 bases and J by 4 bases, and 13 bases separated the two germline ends. CDR1 and CDR2 from the germline V gene are SNHLY and FYNNEI. The CDR3 is 13 residues long. The CDR3 sequence: CASWGESGNTIYF. The CDR3 DNA reads TGTGCCAGTTGGGGGGAGTCCGGAAACACCATATATTTT.

V gene TRBV30 combines with J gene TRBJ2-1, with D perhaps given as TRBD1 or TRBD2 (6 bases each). The length of the CDR3 is 14 residues. Germline V gives CDR1 GTSNPN, CDR2 SVGIG (reference sequence). The ends were cut back, 0 bases at V and 4 bases at J, with 10 bases in the middle. This CDR3 reads CAWSVWGAYNEQFF. CDR3 DNA: TGTGCCTGGAGTGTATGGGGGGCTTACAATGAGCAGTTCTTC.

On this clone itself: The sample holds other DNA sequences that translate to the same CDR3. The chain has TRBV7-2 and TRBJ2-3; TRBD2 matches 10 bases. V was pared by 4 bases and J by 1 base, with 2 bases of the junction left unmatched. The length of the CDR3 is 15 residues. The germline V gene has CDR1 SGHTA and CDR2 FQGNSA. CDR3 nucleotides: TGTGCCAGCAGCTCCGGGACTAGCGGCACAGATACGCAGTATTTT. This gives the protein CASSSGTSGTDTQYF.

This chain links TRBV5-5 with TRBJ1-4, with D unresolved. The CDR3 runs to 16 residues. The germline CDR1 and CDR2 sequences are SGHKS and YYEKEE (reference sequence). The germline V and J ends were trimmed by 0 bases and 0 bases, with 9 bases remaining between them. The CDR3 nucleotides read TGTGCCAGCAGCTTGGAGTCGGTTGCAACTAATGAAAAACTGTTTTTT. It translates to CASSLESVATNEKLFF.

This clone was found once. This rearrangement joins TRBV7-2 to TRBJ2-5, with D unclear. Trimming removed 1 base at V and 5 bases at J, with 17 bases between. CDR3 size: 16 residues. Germline assignment: CDR1 SGHTA and CDR2 FQGNSA. The CDR3, as DNA: TGTGCCAGCAGCTTAGTGGTGGTCCAACTCCGCGAGACCCAGTACTTC. Its protein is CASSLVVVQLRETQYF.

The chain is built from TRBV7-9 and TRBJ1-4; no clear D. V was trimmed by 0 bases and J by 7 bases, leaving 9 bases between them. Germline V gives CDR1 SEHNR, CDR2 FQNEAQ (reference sequence). The CDR3 runs to 14 residues. This CDR3 reads CASSLAGKAEKLFF. The CDR3 nucleotides read TGTGCCAGCAGCTTAGCAGGAAAGGCTGAAAAACTGTTTTTT.

The chain couples TRBV6-5 to TRBJ2-3; D may be TRBD1 (7 bases). The V and J ends lost 6 bases and 6 bases respectively, with 19 bases between them. Germline loops: CDR1 MNHEY, CDR2 SVGAGI. The CDR3 has 15 residues. The CDR3 DNA follows: TGTGCCAGCAGGGGGGGACAGCACAGTTACGATACGCAGTATTTT. Protein sequence: CASRGGQHSYDTQYF.

This sequence joins TRBV11-3 and TRBJ2-5; tentatively, D is TRBD2 (5 bases). The CDR3 is 13 residues long. Looked up from germline, CDR1 is SGHNT and CDR2 is YENEEA. V gave up 2 bases and J gave up 5 bases, with 9 bases separating them. CDR3 loop: CASSLRGSETQYF. The CDR3, as DNA: TGTGCCAGCAGCTTAAGAGGGTCGGAGACCCAGTACTTC.

The genes are TRBV28 and TRBJ1-1; D not certain. Trimming shortened V by 2 bases and J by 3 bases, and 7 bases separated the two germline ends. The CDR3 has 13 residues. Germline V gene sequence: CDR1 MDHEN, CDR2 SYDVKM. The CDR3 sequence: CASSLKGDTEAFF. DNA for the CDR3: TGTGCCAGCAGTTTAAAGGGTGACACTGAAGCTTTCTTT.

The gene calls are TRBV25-1 and TRBJ2-2, with 7 nucleotides matching TRBD2. J was trimmed by 1 base and V by 5 bases; bases with no gene match: 13. CDR3 length: 18 residues. CDR1 and CDR2 from the germline V gene are MGHDK and SYGVNS. CDR3 in DNA: TGTGCCAGCAGTCAAATGACCCCCGGCGGGAGGAACACCGGGGAGCTGTTTTTT. This sequence encodes CASSQMTPGGRNTGELFF. Complete variable domain (other parts from reference TRBV25-1 and TRBJ2-2): EADIYQTPRYLVIGTGKKITLECSQTMGHDKMYWYQQDPGMELHLIHYSYGVNSTEKGDLSSESTVSRIRTEHFPLTLESARPSHTSQYLCASSQMTPGGRNTGELFFGEGSRLTVL.